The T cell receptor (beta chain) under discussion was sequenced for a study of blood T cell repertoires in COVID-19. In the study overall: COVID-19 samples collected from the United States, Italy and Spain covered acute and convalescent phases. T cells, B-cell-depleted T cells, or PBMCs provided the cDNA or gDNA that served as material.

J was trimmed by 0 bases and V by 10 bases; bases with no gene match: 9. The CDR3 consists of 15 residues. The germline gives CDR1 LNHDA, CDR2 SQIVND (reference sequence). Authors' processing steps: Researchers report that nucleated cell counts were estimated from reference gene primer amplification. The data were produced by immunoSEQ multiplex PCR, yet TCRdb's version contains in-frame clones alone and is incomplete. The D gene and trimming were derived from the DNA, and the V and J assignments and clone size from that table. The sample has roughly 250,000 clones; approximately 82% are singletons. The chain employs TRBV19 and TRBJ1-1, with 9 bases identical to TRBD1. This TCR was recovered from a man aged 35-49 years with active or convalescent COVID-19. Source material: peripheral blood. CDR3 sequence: CATRNRGPLNTEAFF. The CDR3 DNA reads TGTGCCACGAGGAACAGGGGGCCTCTGAACACTGAAGCTTTCTTT.